Listed here are 5 T cell receptor beta chains from one sample, sequenced in a study of T cells after yellow fever vaccination. One entry per CDR3 protein results from TCRdb running MiXCR on the 5' RACE reads. Here the sample spans about 210,000 distinct CDR3 sequences, approximately 6.7% being singletons. The starting material was CD4+ T cells sorted from PBMCs, obtained on the day of the yellow fever booster vaccination. The receptors were gathered from a man aged 25 to 40 who received the YFV17D yellow fever vaccine.

A few counts support this clonotype. The genes are TRBV5-1 and TRBJ2-1, with 15 bases fitting TRBD2. Trimming cost V 5 bases and J 5 bases; bases outside gene matches: 11. Looked up from germline, CDR1 is SGHRS and CDR2 is YFSETQ. The CDR3 consists of 18 residues. CDR3 sequence reads: CASRSGLAGGPGHNEQFF. For the CDR3, the DNA is TGCGCCAGCAGATCCGGACTAGCGGGAGGGCCGGGTCACAATGAGCAGTTCTTC.

This clonotype has a count of ten or more. V gene TRBV10-3 combines with J gene TRBJ2-3; 10 bases align to TRBD2. V trimming: 4 bases; J trimming: 2 bases; junction bases outside the gene matches: 6. The germline gives CDR1 ENHRY, CDR2 SYGVKD. The length of the CDR3 is 16 residues. The CDR3 DNA reads TGTGCCATCAGTGGTTCTAGCGGGAGATCCACAGATACGCAGTATTTT. It is translated as CAISGSSGRSTDTQYF.

The chain uses TRBV18 and TRBJ2-5; D unresolved. This CDR3 has 13 residues. The ends were cut back, 4 bases at V and 5 bases at J, with 11 bases in the middle. Germline V gives CDR1 KGHSH, CDR2 LQKENI. The chain's CDR3 is CASSRNVGETQYF. The CDR3 nucleotides read TGTGCCAGCTCACGCAACGTCGGGGAGACCCAGTACTTC.

This clonotype was seen a few times. The chain joins TRBV9 to TRBJ2-3; no clear D. Germline lookup yields CDR1 SGDLS and CDR2 YYNGEE. V gave up 3 bases and J gave up 0 bases, with 11 bases separating them. The CDR3 length is 15 residues. The CDR3 DNA sequence: TGTGCCAGCAGCGCCCTAGGGTGGAGCACAGATACGCAGTATTTT. Its translation is CASSALGWSTDTQYF.

The gene calls are TRBV29-1 and TRBJ2-4; D may be TRBD2 (5 bases). CDR3 size: 12 residues. V was trimmed by 1 base and J by 7 bases, leaving 8 bases between them. Germline CDR1 and CDR2: SQVTM and ANQGSEA. The CDR3 nucleotides are TGCAGCGTTGAAGGAGGGAGCAACATTCAGTACTTC. Amino acids: CSVEGGSNIQYF.